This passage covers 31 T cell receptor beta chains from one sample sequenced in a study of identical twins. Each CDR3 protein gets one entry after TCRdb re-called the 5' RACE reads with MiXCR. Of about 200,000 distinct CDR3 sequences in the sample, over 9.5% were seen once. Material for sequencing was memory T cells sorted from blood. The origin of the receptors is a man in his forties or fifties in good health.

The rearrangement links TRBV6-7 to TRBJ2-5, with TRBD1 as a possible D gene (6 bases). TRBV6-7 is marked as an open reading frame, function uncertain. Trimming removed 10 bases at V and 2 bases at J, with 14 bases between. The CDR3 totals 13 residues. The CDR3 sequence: CATQAQGQETQYF. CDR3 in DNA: TGTGCCACCCAAGCCCAGGGGCAAGAGACCCAGTACTTC.

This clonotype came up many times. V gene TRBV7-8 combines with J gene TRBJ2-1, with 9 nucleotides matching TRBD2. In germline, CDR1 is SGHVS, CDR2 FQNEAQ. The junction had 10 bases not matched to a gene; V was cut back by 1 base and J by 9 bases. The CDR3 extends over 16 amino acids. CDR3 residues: CASSLDLGGGAIEQFF. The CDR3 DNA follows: TGTGCCAGCAGCTTAGACTTGGGCGGGGGGGCCATTGAGCAGTTCTTC.

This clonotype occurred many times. The CDR3 loop is CASSQIVATNEKLFF. In DNA, the CDR3 is TGCGCCAGCAGCCAGATAGTTGCAACTAATGAAAAACTGTTTTTT. The chain combines TRBV4-1 with TRBJ1-4; D is undetermined. The CDR3 loop spans 15 amino acids. Germline V gene sequence: CDR1 MGHRA, CDR2 YSYEKL. The V end lost 3 bases, the J end lost 0 bases, and 8 bases lay between the germline ends.

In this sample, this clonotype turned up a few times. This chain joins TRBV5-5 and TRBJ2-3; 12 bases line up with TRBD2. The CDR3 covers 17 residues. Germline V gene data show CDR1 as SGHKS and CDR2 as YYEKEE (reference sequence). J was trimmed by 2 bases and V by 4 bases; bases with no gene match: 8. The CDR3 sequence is CASSPGTSGLHTDTQYF. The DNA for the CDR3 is TGTGCCAGCAGCCCCGGGACTAGCGGGCTACACACAGATACGCAGTATTTT.

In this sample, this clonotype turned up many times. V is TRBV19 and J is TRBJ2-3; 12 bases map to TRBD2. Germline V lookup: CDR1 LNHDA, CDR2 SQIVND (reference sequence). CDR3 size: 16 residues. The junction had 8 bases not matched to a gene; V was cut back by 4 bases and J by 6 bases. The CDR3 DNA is TGTGCCAGTAGTACCCACCTAGCGGGAGGGGCCGATACGCAGTATTTT. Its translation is CASSTHLAGGADTQYF.

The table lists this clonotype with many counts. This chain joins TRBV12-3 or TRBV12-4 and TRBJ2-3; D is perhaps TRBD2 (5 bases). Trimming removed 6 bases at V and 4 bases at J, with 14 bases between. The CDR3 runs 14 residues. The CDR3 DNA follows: TGTGCCAGCAGCCAGGACTTCGGGGCAGATACGCAGTATTTT. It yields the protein CASSQDFGADTQYF.

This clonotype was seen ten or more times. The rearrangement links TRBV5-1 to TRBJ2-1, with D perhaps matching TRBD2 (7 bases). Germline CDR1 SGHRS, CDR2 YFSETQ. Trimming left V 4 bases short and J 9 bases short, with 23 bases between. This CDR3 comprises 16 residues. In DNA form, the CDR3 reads TGCGCCAGCAGCACCGGGGGGCTAGCGGAGAGGGGTGAGCAGTTCTTC. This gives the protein CASSTGGLAERGEQFF.

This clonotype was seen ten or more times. The CDR3 reads CASSSAANQYF. In DNA form, the CDR3 reads TGTGCCAGCAGTTCAGCGGCTAATCAGTACTTC. The chain is built from TRBV6-5 and TRBJ2-7; D might be TRBD2 (5 bases). The germline gives CDR1 MNHEY, CDR2 SVGAGI. The CDR3 runs 11 residues. Trimming took 4 bases from V and 10 from J, leaving 11 bases between them.

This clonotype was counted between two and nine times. CDR3 in amino acids: CASSLISSFNEQFF. CDR3 bases: TGTGCCAGCAGCTTAATCTCGTCGTTCAATGAGCAGTTCTTC. The V call is TRBV7-9, the J call TRBJ2-1, with D unclear. There are 14 residues in the CDR3. From germline, CDR1 is SEHNR and CDR2 FQNEAQ (reference sequence). V gave up 2 bases and J gave up 6 bases, with 11 bases separating them.

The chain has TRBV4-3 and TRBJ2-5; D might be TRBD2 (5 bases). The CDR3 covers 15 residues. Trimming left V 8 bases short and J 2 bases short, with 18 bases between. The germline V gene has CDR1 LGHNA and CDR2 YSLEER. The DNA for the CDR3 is TGCGCCAGCTCGTTAAGTTCGGGGAGTCAAGAGACCCAGTACTTC. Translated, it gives CASSLSSGSQETQYF.

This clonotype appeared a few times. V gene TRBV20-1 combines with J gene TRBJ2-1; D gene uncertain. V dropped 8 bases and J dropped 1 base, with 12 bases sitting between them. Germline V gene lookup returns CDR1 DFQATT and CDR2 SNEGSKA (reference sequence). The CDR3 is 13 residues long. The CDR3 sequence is CSTYGGSYNEQFF. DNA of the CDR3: TGCAGTACCTACGGCGGATCCTACAATGAGCAGTTCTTC.

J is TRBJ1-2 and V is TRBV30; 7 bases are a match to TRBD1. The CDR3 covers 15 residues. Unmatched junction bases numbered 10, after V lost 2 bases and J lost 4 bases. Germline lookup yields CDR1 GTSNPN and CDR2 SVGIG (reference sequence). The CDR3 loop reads CAWSTGAGTAYGYTF. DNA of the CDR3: TGTGCCTGGAGTACGGGCGCCGGGACAGCCTATGGCTACACCTTC.

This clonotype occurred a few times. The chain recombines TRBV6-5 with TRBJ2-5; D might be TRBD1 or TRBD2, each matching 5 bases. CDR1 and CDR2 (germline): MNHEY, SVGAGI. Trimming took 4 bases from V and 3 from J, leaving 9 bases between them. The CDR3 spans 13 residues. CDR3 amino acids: CASSWGRKETQYF. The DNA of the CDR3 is TGTGCCAGCAGTTGGGGACGGAAAGAGACCCAGTACTTC.

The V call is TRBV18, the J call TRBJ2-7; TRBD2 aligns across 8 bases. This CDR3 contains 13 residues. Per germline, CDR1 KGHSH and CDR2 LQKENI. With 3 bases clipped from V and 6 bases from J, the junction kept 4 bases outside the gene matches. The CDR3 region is CASSPAGGGEQYF. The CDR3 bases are TGTGCCAGCTCACCTGCGGGGGGCGGCGAGCAGTACTTC.

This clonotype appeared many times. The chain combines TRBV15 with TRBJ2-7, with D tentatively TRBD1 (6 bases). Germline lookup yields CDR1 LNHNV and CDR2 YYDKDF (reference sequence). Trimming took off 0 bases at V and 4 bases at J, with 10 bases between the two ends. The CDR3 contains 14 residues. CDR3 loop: CATSREPQGYEQYF. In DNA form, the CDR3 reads TGTGCCACCAGCAGAGAACCACAGGGATACGAGCAGTACTTC.

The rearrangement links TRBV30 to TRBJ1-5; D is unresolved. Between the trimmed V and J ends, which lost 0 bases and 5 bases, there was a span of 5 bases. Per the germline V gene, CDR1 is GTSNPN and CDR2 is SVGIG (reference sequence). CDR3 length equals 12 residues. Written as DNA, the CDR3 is TGTGCCTGGAGTGTTGGAGATCAGCCCCAGCATTTT. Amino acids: CAWSVGDQPQHF.

CDR3 region: CSARDVGVLNTEAFF. The CDR3 DNA reads TGCAGTGCTAGAGATGTCGGGGTCCTGAACACTGAAGCTTTCTTT. The V and J genes are TRBV20-1 and TRBJ1-1; no reliable D call. Germline V gene lookup returns CDR1 DFQATT and CDR2 SNEGSKA (reference sequence). Between the trimmed V and J ends, which lost 0 bases and 0 bases, there was a span of 11 bases. The CDR3 covers 15 residues.

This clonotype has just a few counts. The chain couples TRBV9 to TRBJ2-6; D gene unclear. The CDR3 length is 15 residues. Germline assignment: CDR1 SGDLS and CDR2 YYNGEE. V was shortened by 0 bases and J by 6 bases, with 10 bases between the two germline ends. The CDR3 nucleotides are TGTGCCAGCAGCGTAGTGGGCGCTTCGGCCAACGTCCTGACTTTC. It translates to CASSVVGASANVLTF.

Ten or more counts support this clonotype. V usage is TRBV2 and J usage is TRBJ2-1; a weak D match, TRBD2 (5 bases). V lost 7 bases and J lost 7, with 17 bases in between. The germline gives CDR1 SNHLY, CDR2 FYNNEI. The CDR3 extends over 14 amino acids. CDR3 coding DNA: TGTGCCAGCAAGAGGGTTGAGGGCTTTAATGAGCAGTTCTTC. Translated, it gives CASKRVEGFNEQFF.

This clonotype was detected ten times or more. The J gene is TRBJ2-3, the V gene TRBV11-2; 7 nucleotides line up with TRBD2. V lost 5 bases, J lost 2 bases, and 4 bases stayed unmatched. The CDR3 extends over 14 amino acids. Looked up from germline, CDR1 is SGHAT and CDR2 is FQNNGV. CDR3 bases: TGTGCCAGCAGCGCAAGCGGGGCCACAGATACGCAGTATTTT. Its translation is CASSASGATDTQYF.

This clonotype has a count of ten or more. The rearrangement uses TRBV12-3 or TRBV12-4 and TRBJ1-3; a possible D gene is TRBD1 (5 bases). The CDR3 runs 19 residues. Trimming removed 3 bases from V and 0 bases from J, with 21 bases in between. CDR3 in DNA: TGTGCCAGCAGTTTTCGGGGCCTTGGGCTTAGCCGCTCTGGAAACACCATATATTTT. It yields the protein CASSFRGLGLSRSGNTIYF.

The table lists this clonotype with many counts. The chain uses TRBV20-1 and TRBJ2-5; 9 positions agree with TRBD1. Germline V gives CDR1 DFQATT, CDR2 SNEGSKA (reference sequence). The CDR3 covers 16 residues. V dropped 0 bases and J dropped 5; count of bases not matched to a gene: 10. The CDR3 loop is CSARDSRFGTGETQYF. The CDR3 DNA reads TGCAGTGCTAGAGATAGTAGGTTTGGGACAGGGGAGACCCAGTACTTC.

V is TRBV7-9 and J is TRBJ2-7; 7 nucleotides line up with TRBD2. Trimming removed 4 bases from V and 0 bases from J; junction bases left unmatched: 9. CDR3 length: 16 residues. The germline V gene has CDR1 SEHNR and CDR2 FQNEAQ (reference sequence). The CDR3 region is CASSSSMGGDSYEQYF. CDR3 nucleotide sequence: TGTGCCAGCAGCTCCAGTATGGGGGGGGACTCCTACGAGCAGTACTTC.

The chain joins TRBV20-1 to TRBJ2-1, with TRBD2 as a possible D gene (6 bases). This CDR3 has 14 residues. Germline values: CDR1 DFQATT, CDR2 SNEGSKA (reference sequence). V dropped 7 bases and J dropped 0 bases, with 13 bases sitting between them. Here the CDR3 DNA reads TGCAGTGTTGGAATAGCGGACTCCTACAATGAGCAGTTCTTC. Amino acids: CSVGIADSYNEQFF.

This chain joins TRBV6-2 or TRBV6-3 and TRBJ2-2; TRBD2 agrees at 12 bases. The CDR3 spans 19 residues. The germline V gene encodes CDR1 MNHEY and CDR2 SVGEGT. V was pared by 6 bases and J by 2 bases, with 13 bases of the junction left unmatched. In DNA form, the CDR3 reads TGTGCCAGCAGCCCCCCGGGGCTAGCGGGGGGGCTCAACACCGGGGAGCTGTTTTTT. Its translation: CASSPPGLAGGLNTGELFF.

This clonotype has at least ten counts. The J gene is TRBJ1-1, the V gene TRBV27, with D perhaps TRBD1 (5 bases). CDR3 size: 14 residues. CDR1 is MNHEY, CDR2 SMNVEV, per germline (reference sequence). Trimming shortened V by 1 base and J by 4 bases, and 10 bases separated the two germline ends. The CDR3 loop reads CASSLYRKGTEAFF. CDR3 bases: TGTGCCAGCAGTTTATACAGGAAGGGCACTGAAGCTTTCTTT.

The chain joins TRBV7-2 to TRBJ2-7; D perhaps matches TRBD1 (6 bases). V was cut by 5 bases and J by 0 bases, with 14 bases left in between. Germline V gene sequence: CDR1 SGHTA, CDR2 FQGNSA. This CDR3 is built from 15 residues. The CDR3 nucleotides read TGTGCCAGCAGCACCCGAGGGACATCCTCCTACGAGCAGTACTTC. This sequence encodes CASSTRGTSSYEQYF.

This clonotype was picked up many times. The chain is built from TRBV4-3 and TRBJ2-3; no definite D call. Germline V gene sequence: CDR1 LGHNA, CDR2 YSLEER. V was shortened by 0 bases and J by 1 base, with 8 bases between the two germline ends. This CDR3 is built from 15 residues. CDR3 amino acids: CASSQDSQGTDTQYF. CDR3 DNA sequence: TGCGCCAGCAGCCAAGATTCGCAGGGCACAGATACGCAGTATTTT.

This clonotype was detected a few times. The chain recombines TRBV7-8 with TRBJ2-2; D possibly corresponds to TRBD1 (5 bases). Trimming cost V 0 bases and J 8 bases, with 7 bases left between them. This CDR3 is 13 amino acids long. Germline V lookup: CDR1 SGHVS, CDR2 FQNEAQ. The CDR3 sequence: CASSLAGAGELFF. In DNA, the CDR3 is TGTGCCAGCAGCTTAGCAGGGGCTGGGGAGCTGTTTTTT.

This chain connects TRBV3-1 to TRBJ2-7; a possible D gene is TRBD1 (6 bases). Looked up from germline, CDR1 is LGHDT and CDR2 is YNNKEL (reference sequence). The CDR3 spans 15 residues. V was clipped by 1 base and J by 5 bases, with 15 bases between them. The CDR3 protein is CASSQGARGQNEQYF. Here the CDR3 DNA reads TGTGCCAGCAGCCAAGGGGCCCGCGGACAGAACGAGCAGTACTTC.

CDR3 loop: CASSLNRGRGNYGYTF. In DNA, the CDR3 is TGTGCCAGCAGCCTAAACAGGGGGCGCGGCAACTATGGCTACACCTTC. This chain uses TRBV5-6 with TRBJ1-2; 9 bases fit TRBD1. The ends lost 4 bases at V and 2 bases at J; junction bases unmatched: 9. Germline loops: CDR1 SGHDT, CDR2 YYEEEE. The CDR3 has 16 residues.